One sample yielded the 12 T cell receptor beta chains listed below, sequenced in a study of blood T cell repertoires in COVID-19. Clones were sequenced by immunoSEQ multiplex PCR, and TCRdb holds only the in-frame ones, with some missing. The top ten clones hold more than 4.5% of a sample with some 200,000 clones, about 80% of them seen once. Material: PBMCs or T cells enriched from blood (not recorded which). These receptors were taken from a woman in her 50s who had been exposed to COVID-19.

The J gene is TRBJ1-5, the V gene TRBV28; weak D call: TRBD1 (6 bases). Germline-derived CDR1 and CDR2 are MDHEN and SYDVKM. CDR3 length equals 15 residues. V lost 6 bases to trimming and J lost 5 bases, with 17 bases between them. The CDR3 DNA is TGTGCCAGCAGACCCAACACAGGGTCGCATCAGCCCCAGCATTTT. It yields the protein CASRPNTGSHQPQHF.

This rearrangement joins TRBV6-5 to TRBJ1-1; D is unclear. Trimming took off 0 bases at V and 4 bases at J, with 9 bases between the two ends. The CDR3 sequence is 14 residues long. CDR1 is MNHEY and CDR2 is SVGAGI in the germline V gene. The CDR3 bases are TGTGCCAGCAGTTACTCGGAAGGGAGCACTGAAGCTTTCTTT. It codes for CASSYSEGSTEAFF.

The rearrangement joins TRBV13 to TRBJ2-1; D is perhaps TRBD2 (6 bases). The V gene lost 5 bases and the J gene lost 8 bases, with 13 bases spanning the gap. The CDR3 runs 13 residues. Germline loops: CDR1 PRHDT, CDR2 FYEKMQ (reference sequence). The CDR3 bases are TGTGCCAGCAGCCCCGGGGAGGAGCATGAGCAGTTCTTC. Protein: CASSPGEEHEQFF.

This chain's CDR3 is CASLTTGAVTGELFF. CDR3 nucleotides: TGTGCCAGCCTCACTACAGGGGCCGTGACCGGGGAGCTGTTTTTT. V usage is TRBV7-9 and J usage is TRBJ2-2, with 7 positions matching TRBD1. V lost 8 bases to trimming and J lost 5 bases; unmatched junction nucleotides: 11. The CDR3 spans 15 residues. Germline V gives CDR1 SEHNR, CDR2 FQNEAQ (reference sequence).

V gene TRBV10-3 combines with J gene TRBJ1-1; 7 bases line up with TRBD1. Trimming took 6 bases from V and 4 from J; bases not matched to a gene: 8. This CDR3 comprises 14 residues. Germline values: CDR1 ENHRY, CDR2 SYGVKD. CDR3: CAIRDMTGSTEAFF. In DNA form, the CDR3 reads TGTGCCATCAGGGATATGACAGGGAGCACTGAAGCTTTCTTT.

The chain has TRBV30 and TRBJ1-1; possible D gene TRBD1, 5 bases. Germline CDR1 and CDR2: GTSNPN and SVGIG (reference sequence). Deletions cut 7 bases from V and 4 bases from J, with 10 bases between. The CDR3 loop spans 11 amino acids. CDR3 residues: CASFGGTEAFF. DNA for the CDR3: TGTGCCTCGTTCGGGGGCACTGAAGCTTTCTTT.

This clone was found once. The J gene is TRBJ2-7, the V gene TRBV3-1 (or the pseudogene TRBV3-2); no reliable D call. This CDR3 has 14 residues. The V end lost 2 bases, the J end lost 2 bases, and 10 bases lay between the germline ends. Per the germline V gene, CDR1 is LGHDT and CDR2 is YNNKEL (reference sequence). This chain's CDR3 is CASSQYTRPYEQYF. The CDR3 DNA reads as TGTGCCAGCAGCCAATACACCAGGCCCTACGAGCAGTACTTC.

Points on this clone: Germline and junction disagree at one end, which may indicate a read error. The chain uses TRBV29-1 and TRBJ1-2; weak D call: TRBD1 (5 bases). CDR1 is SQVTM, CDR2 ANQGSEA, per germline. This CDR3 is 10 amino acids long. The CDR3 loop reads CSVDSPGGPF. The CDR3 DNA sequence: TGCAGCGTTGACTCGCCGGGGGGTCCGTTC.

The chain employs TRBV19 and TRBJ1-1; TRBD1 matches 7 bases. The CDR3 loop spans 12 amino acids. Germline CDR1 reads LNHDA; CDR2 reads SQIVND (reference sequence). Germline trimming cut 6 bases from V and 7 bases from J; bases unmatched to any gene: 5. CDR3 DNA sequence: TGTGCCAGTAGGCTACAGGGGAATGAAGCTTTCTTT. The encoded protein is CASRLQGNEAFF.

The chain has TRBV5-4 and TRBJ2-2; D is ambiguous. The germline CDR1 and CDR2 sequences are SGHNT and YYREEE (reference sequence). This CDR3 spans 15 amino acids. The germline V and J ends were trimmed by 2 bases and 2 bases, with 10 bases remaining between them. The CDR3 DNA reads TGTGCCAGCAGCTTAGACAACTTCAACACCGGGGAGCTGTTTTTT. Translated: CASSLDNFNTGELFF.

The chain links TRBV2 to TRBJ1-1, with 8 bases fitting TRBD1. Trimming cost V 10 bases and J 1 base; bases outside gene matches: 2. This CDR3 is 12 amino acids long. The germline V gene encodes CDR1 SNHLY and CDR2 FYNNEI. The CDR3 loop reads CAKGQENTEAFF. CDR3 coding DNA: TGTGCCAAGGGACAGGAGAACACTGAAGCTTTCTTT. Full variable domain (rest looked up from reference TRBV2 and TRBJ1-1): EPEVTQTPSHQVTQMGQEVILRCVPISNHLYFYWYRQILGQKVEFLVSFYNNEISEKSEIFDDQFSVERPDGSNFTLKIRSTKLEDSAMYFCAKGQENTEAFFGQGTRLTVV.

The chain recombines TRBV2 with TRBJ1-2, with TRBD1 matching 7 bases. The CDR3 covers 15 residues. CDR1 is SNHLY, CDR2 FYNNEI, per germline. V lost 10 bases and J lost 4; bases outside the gene matches: 15. This CDR3 is CATAPLEQGLYGYTF. In nucleotides, the CDR3 is TGTGCCACCGCGCCGCTGGAACAGGGGCTCTATGGCTACACCTTC.